The entry below gives a single T cell receptor (beta chain) sequence along with its context. TCRdb reprocessed the PCR reads via MiXCR and lists one record per CDR3 protein. The sample includes 20,000 to 30,000 distinct CDR3 sequences, over 40% of them seen just once. The data derive from a study of CD4 and CD8 cells across lung adenocarcinoma regions. Localized lung adenocarcinoma, a non-small cell lung cancer, affected the donors. The V and J ends lost 3 bases and 2 bases respectively, with 23 bases between them. Germline lookup yields CDR1 WNHNN and CDR2 SYGVQD (reference sequence). The CDR3 loop spans 19 amino acids.

The chain joins TRBV10-1 to TRBJ2-1; D possibly uses TRBD1 or TRBD2 (6 bases each). This receptor was taken from a male donor with lung adenocarcinoma. The CD4 and CD8 labels of this study may be unreliable. Sequencing was performed on CD4+ T cells from the center of a lung tumor. For the CDR3, the DNA is TGCGCCAGCAGTGAAGTGGGGGGCGATTTGGGGGATGCCTACAATGAGCAGTTCTTC. It translates to CASSEVGGDLGDAYNEQFF.